The T cell receptor beta chain described here comes from a study of human T cells and chemical hapten exposure. Findings and limits, study-wide: Expanded TCR sets contained significantly more large CDR3 similarity clusters than controls. Donors, who had alopecia, may show an immune response that differs from healthy people's.

Individual cDNA molecules received unique molecular identifiers in the library. In TCRdb, the RACE reads were re-called with MiXCR into one record per CDR3 protein. The sample has more than 300,000 distinct CDR3 sequences, around 5.5% seen once. This clonotype was found many times. Its antigen is unknown. As to time point: pre-sensitization, week 0. The treatment is: therapeutic diphenylcyclopropenone sensitization with weekly scalp DPC. Germline CDR1 reads SGHTA; CDR2 reads FQGNSA. The CDR3 covers 17 residues. V was clipped by 1 base and J by 6 bases; unmatched bases: 10. The source material was whole blood, sampled in connection with sensitization to the hapten diphenylcyclopropenone (DPC). The chain uses TRBV7-2 and TRBJ1-5; 9 bases are a match to TRBD1. The TCR sequence derives from a woman aged 18-30 years with alopecia areata. Some clones in this sample may be carry-over from other donors' samples. The CDR3 sequence is CASSLEGPDRGSQPQHF. DNA of the CDR3: TGTGCCAGCAGCTTAGAGGGGCCCGACAGGGGGAGTCAGCCCCAGCATTTT.